Listed below are T cell receptor beta chains from one sample, sequenced in a study of identical twins. A single record per CDR3 protein comes from TCRdb applying MiXCR to the 5' RACE reads. The sample carries roughly 1.6 million distinct CDR3 sequences, roughly a third recorded once. Sequences were obtained from cord blood. Receptor source: a newborn girl in good health. CDR3s include the opening cysteine and the closing phenylalanine or tryptophan. D genes are given only for firm matches. Rows may omit the clone size; those that give it use once, few, many or a size class.

j_call d_call clone_size v_call cdr3_aa cdr3_nt
TRBJ2-2 . . TRBV21-1 CASDVACGSGTGELFF .
TRBJ2-1 . few TRBV25-1 CASSELWHYNEQFF TGTGCCAGCAGTGAATTGTGGCATTACAATGAGCAGTTCTTC
TRBJ2-1 TRBD1 few TRBV5-1 CASSVNRGHEQFF TGCGCCAGCAGCGTAAACAGGGGCCATGAGCAGTTCTTC
TRBJ2-1 TRBD1 . TRBV3-1 CASSQWGQGQFF TGTGCCAGCAGCCAATGGGGACAGGGGCAGTTCTTC
TRBJ2-6 . . TRBV6-1 CASGKRTRANVLTF TGTGCCAGCGGGAAAAGGACGAGAGCCAACGTCCTGACTTTC
TRBJ2-7 . many TRBV7-9 CASSRPGGYEQYF TGTGCCAGCAGCCGCCCCGGCGGCTACGAGCAGTACTTC
TRBJ2-2 TRBD2 . TRBV2 CASNPGLAGENTGELFF TGTGCCAGCAACCCGGGACTAGCGGGGGAAAACACCGGGGAGCTGTTTTTT
TRBJ2-1 . many TRBV9 CASSVVGTDNEQFF TGTGCCAGCAGCGTAGTAGGGACGGACAATGAGCAGTTCTTC
TRBJ2-1 . . TRBV4-1 CASSLKWGAGEQFF TGCGCCAGCAGCCTAAAGTGGGGGGCAGGGGAGCAGTTCTTC
TRBJ2-5 . many TRBV12-3/TRBV12-4 CASTSRRLQETQYF TGTGCCAGCACTTCCCGACGGCTCCAAGAGACCCAGTACTTC
TRBJ2-1 TRBD2 . TRBV20-1 CSAIKLGTSGVREQFF TGCAGTGCTATTAAGCTCGGGACTAGCGGGGTAAGGGAGCAGTTCTTC
TRBJ1-2 TRBD1 . TRBV6-5 CASSYETGWDGYTF TGTGCCAGCAGTTACGAGACAGGGTGGGATGGCTACACCTTC
TRBJ2-4 . few TRBV5-1 CASSLKRAKNIQYF TGCGCCAGCAGCTTGAAAAGGGCCAAAAACATTCAGTACTTC
TRBJ2-5 TRBD2 . TRBV20-1 CSAREGTSGEGETQYF TGCAGTGCTAGAGAGGGAACTAGCGGGGAGGGTGAGACCCAGTACTTC
TRBJ2-4 . . TRBV20-1 CSAIDIRDAKNIQYF TGCAGTGCCATCGATATTAGGGACGCCAAAAACATTCAGTACTTC
TRBJ2-7 . . TRBV12-3/TRBV12-4 CASSFRDVETRYF TGTGCCAGCAGTTTCCGGGATGTAGAGACCCGGTACTTC
TRBJ1-2 . . TRBV3-1 CASSPREGDYGYTF TGTGCCAGCAGTCCACGGGAGGGGGACTATGGCTACACCTTC
TRBJ2-7 . many TRBV5-1 CASSLESGPSYEQYF TGCGCCAGCAGCTTGGAGTCAGGCCCCTCCTACGAGCAGTACTTC
TRBJ2-1 TRBD2 . TRBV11-2 CASRSRTSSYNEQFF TGTGCCAGCCGATCCCGGACTAGCTCCTACAATGAGCAGTTCTTC
TRBJ1-5 . few TRBV20-1 CSASEGLGSNQPQHF TGCAGTGCTAGCGAGGGGTTGGGGAGCAATCAGCCCCAGCATTTT
TRBJ1-2 TRBD1 few TRBV3-1 CASSQVGQGGYGYTF TGTGCCAGCAGCCAGGTTGGACAGGGAGGTTATGGCTACACCTTC
TRBJ2-7 . . TRBV4-2 CASSQDYGSPNNEQYF TGTGCCAGCAGCCAAGATTACGGGAGCCCCAACAATGAGCAGTACTTC
TRBJ1-1 . few TRBV12-3/TRBV12-4 CASSFRRSQNTEAFF TGTGCCAGCAGTTTTAGGAGGTCGCAGAACACTGAAGCTTTCTTT
TRBJ1-2 . few TRBV5-1 CASSLALGGLGSNYGYTF TGCGCCAGCAGCTTGGCCTTGGGGGGTTTAGGCAGCAACTATGGCTACACCTTC
TRBJ2-7 TRBD2 . TRBV20-1 CSATRTSGSDEQYF TGCAGTGCTACCCGGACTAGCGGGAGTGATGAGCAGTACTTC
TRBJ1-1 TRBD1 . TRBV5-1 CASSLYPGTGGGNTEAFF TGCGCCAGCAGCTTATATCCCGGGACAGGGGGGGGTAATACTGAAGCTTTCTTT
TRBJ1-2 . . TRBV28 CASSLPTDSSNYGYTF TGTGCCAGCAGTTTGCCAACGGACAGCTCTAACTATGGCTACACCTTC
TRBJ2-7 TRBD1 . TRBV28 CASSFYGTVYEQYF TGTGCCAGCAGTTTTTACGGGACAGTCTACGAGCAGTACTTC
TRBJ1-5 TRBD1 . TRBV7-6 CASSSSPQGAGNQPQHF TGTGCCAGCAGCTCCTCCCCACAGGGGGCAGGTAATCAGCCCCAGCATTTT
TRBJ1-2 . many TRBV20-1 CSAREGGTGFYGYTF TGCAGTGCTAGAGAGGGGGGAACAGGTTTCTATGGCTACACCTTC
TRBJ2-1 . few TRBV20-1 CSARDHGVWDNEQFF TGCAGTGCTAGAGATCACGGGGTATGGGACAATGAGCAGTTCTTC
TRBJ2-1 . . TRBV20-1 CSAREGQTAQETQFF TGCAGTGCTAGAGAAGGACAGACCGCCCAAGAGACCCAGTTCTTC
TRBJ2-3 . few TRBV27 CASSLSGAAPDTQYF TGTGCCAGCAGTTTATCCGGGGCCGCCCCAGATACGCAGTATTTT
TRBJ2-1 TRBD1 . TRBV11-2 CASSLGGQGRQFF TGTGCCAGCAGCTTAGGGGGACAGGGGAGGCAGTTCTTC
TRBJ2-7 . few TRBV30 CAWSRTGPSYNEQYF TGTGCCTGGAGTCGGACGGGACCCTCCTACAATGAGCAGTACTTC
TRBJ2-7 . few TRBV7-2 CATSDDPSYEQYF TGTGCCACTTCGGACGATCCCTCCTACGAGCAGTACTTC
TRBJ2-3 . . TRBV11-2 CASSFETGFSTDTQYF TGTGCCAGCAGCTTCGAGACAGGATTTAGCACAGATACGCAGTATTTT
TRBJ2-1 TRBD2 few TRBV20-1 CSARDSRAGAGEQFF TGCAGTGCTAGAGATTCAAGAGCGGGAGCAGGTGAGCAGTTCTTC
TRBJ2-3 . . TRBV12-1 CASSFGLAGFADTQYF TGTGCCAGCAGCTTTGGCCTAGCGGGATTCGCAGATACGCAGTATTTT
TRBJ2-7 . few TRBV7-9 CASSLAWQDYEQYF TGTGCCAGCAGCTTAGCGTGGCAGGACTACGAGCAGTACTTC
TRBJ2-7 . . TRBV2 CASILTADEQYF TGTGCCAGCATTCTTACGGCGGACGAGCAGTACTTC
TRBJ2-5 . . TRBV2 CASSGYRGGYF TGTGCCAGCAGCGGCTACAGGGGGGGGTACTTC
TRBJ2-4 . . TRBV7-2 CASSSMYLPPQALAKNIQYF TGTGCCAGCAGCTCCATGTATCTCCCCCCTCAGGCTCTAGCCAAAAACATTCAGTACTTC